The following is a T cell receptor (beta chain) sequence with its context. What it binds is unknown. The donors were members of the validation cohort comprising some 130 subjects, separate from the roughly 680-subject first cohort. V dropped 0 bases and J dropped 3 bases, with 14 bases sitting between them. The CDR3 extends over 16 amino acids. Germline-derived CDR1 and CDR2 are SGHRS and YFSETQ. These data originate in a study of cytomegalovirus exposure and HLA in healthy donors. Measured with immunoSEQ multiplex PCR; TCRdb has only the in-frame clones, and not every one. Here the sample spans 110,000 to 150,000 clones, about 95% being singletons. Overall study findings and caveats: The classifier was said to identify cytomegalovirus status with high specificity and sensitivity. Cytomegalovirus association was listed for 164 TCR beta chains.

The sample comprised PBMCs. The clonotype comes from a man in his late teens or twenties in good health and CMV-seropositive. The rearrangement uses TRBV5-1 and TRBJ2-3; a weak D match, TRBD2 (6 bases). CDR3 region: CASSLVTGVGTDTQYF. The CDR3 DNA follows: TGCGCCAGCAGCTTGGTTACGGGAGTCGGGACAGATACGCAGTATTTT.